This TCR beta chain was obtained from a study of shared clonotypes between healthy human individuals. Study-level findings and limits: Few donors limited the genetic and exposure-history diversity represented. Approximately 4.5% was the fraction of naive CD4 clonotypes found shared across several donors.

The sample holds a few counts of this clone. What it binds is unknown. This CDR3 region has 13 residues. Germline CDR1 and CDR2: MNHEY and SVGAGI. V trimming: 5 bases; J trimming: 7 bases; junction bases outside the gene matches: 7. Only in-frame clones appear in the TCRdb table, and some are missing; sequencing was by immunoSEQ multiplex PCR. The table records under 1,100,000 clones, about 77% of them present only once. The CD4+ fraction was divided into a CD45RA+ naive subset and a CD45RA-negative memory subset. The rearrangement links TRBV6-5 to TRBJ1-2; 7 bases are a match to TRBD1. The sequence derives from a man aged 18 to 29 in good health. Sequenced input: memory CD4+ T cells sorted from blood. As to subset: CD45RA-negative fraction. This chain's CDR3 is CASSEDRTGGYTF. The CDR3 DNA follows: TGTGCCAGCAGTGAGGACAGGACGGGTGGCTACACCTTC.